This TCR beta chain came from a study of T cells in narcolepsy. Study information: Donors had narcolepsy type 1 or type 2, or were healthy controls. Findings and limits, study-wide: Healthy controls reportedly lacked the autoreactive clonotypes serially found in patients' blood. HCRT-specific and TRIB2-specific autoreactive clonotypes appeared among same-patient CSF and blood CD4+ clonotypes. No autoreactive T cell clone sequences appeared in some memory CD4+ repertoires.

Clones were sequenced by immunoSEQ multiplex PCR, and TCRdb holds only the in-frame ones, with some missing. The sample has roughly 38,000 clones; approximately 86% are singletons. Concerning this clone itself: Its antigen remains unknown.

The germline V gene encodes CDR1 MNHEY and CDR2 SVGAGI. The CDR3 has 16 amino acids. The sequenced material came from CD45RA- memory CD4+ T cells from PBMCs. The sequence was obtained from a human donor with narcolepsy. The V and J genes are TRBV6-5 and TRBJ2-5; D tentatively reads TRBD1 or TRBD2 (5 bases each). TRBJ2-7 matches the DNA end more closely, so the J call is doubtful. CDR3 loop: CASSYTGTKSLHEQYF. In nucleotides, the CDR3 is TGTGCCAGCAGTTACACCGGGACCAAGTCCCTCCACGAGCAGTACTTC.